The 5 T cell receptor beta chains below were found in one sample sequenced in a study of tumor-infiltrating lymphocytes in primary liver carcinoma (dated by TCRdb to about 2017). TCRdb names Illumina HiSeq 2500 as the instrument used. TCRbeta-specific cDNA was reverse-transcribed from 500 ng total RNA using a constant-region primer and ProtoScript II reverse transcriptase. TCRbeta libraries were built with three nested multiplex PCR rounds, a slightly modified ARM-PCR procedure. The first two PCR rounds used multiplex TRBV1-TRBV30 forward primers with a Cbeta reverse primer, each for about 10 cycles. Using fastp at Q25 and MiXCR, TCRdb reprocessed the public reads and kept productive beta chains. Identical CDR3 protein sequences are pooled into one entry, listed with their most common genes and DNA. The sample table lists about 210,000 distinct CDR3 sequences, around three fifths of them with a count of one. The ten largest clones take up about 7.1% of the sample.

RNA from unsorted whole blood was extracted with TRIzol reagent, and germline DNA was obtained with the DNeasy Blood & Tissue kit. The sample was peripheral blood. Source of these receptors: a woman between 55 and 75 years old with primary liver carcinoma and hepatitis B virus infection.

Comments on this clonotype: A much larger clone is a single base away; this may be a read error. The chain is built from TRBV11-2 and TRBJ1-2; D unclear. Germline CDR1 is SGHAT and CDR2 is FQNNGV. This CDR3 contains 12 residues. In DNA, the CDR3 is TGTGTCAGCAGCTTAGGTAGGCAGGCAACCACCTTC. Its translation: CVSSLGRQATTF.

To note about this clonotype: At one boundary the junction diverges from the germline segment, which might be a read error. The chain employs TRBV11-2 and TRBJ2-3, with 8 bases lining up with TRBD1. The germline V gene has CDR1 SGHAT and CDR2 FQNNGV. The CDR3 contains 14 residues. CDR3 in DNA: TGTGCCAGTAGCTTAGACAGGGGCACAGATACGGAGTATTTT. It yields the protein CASSLDRGTDTEYF.

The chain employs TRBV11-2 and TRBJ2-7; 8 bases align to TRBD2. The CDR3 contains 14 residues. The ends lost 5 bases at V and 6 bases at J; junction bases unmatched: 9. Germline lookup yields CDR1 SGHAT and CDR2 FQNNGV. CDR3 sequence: CASSRGLAGGEQYF. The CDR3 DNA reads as TGTGCCAGCAGCAGAGGACTAGCAGGAGGCGAGCAGTACTTC.

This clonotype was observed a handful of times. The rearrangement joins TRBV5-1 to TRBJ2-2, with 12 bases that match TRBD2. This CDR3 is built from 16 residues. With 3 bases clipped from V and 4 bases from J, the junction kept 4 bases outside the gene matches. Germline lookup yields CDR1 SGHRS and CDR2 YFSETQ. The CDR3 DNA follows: TGCGCCAGCAGCTCTGGACTAGCGGGGACCACCGGGGAGCTGTTTTTT. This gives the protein CASSSGLAGTTGELFF. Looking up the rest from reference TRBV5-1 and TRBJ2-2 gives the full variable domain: KAGVTQTPRYLIKTRGQQVTLSCSPISGHRSVSWYQQTPGQGLQFLFEYFSETQRNKGNFPGRFSGRQFSNSRSEMNVSTLELGDSALYLCASSSGLAGTTGELFFGEGSRLTVL.

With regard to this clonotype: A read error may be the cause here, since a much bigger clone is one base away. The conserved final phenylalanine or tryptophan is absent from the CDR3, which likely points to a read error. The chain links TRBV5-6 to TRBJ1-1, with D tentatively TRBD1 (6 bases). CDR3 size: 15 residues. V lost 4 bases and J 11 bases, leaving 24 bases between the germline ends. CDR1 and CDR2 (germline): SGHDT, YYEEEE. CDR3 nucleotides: TGTGCCAGCAGCAAGCGAAGGGGGAAGGGCTCGGGCGCTTTCTCT. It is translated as CASSKRRGKGSGAFS.